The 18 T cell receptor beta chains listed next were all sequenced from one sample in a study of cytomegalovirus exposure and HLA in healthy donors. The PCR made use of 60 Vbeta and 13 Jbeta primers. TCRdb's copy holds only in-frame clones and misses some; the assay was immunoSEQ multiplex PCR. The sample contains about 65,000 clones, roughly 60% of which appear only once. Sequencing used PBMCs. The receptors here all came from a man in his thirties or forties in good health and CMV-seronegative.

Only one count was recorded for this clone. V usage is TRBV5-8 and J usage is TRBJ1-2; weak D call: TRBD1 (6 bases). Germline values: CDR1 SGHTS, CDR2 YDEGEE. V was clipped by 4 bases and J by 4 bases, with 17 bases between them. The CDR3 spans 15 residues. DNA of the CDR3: TGTGCCAGCAGCCCCGGGCGGGGGGGCACCTATGGCTACACCTTC. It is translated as CASSPGRGGTYGYTF. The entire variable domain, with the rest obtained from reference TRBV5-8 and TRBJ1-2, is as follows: EAGVTQSPTHLIKTRGQQATLRCSPISGHTSVYWYQQALGLGLQFLLWYDEGEERNRGNFPPRFSGRQFPNYSSELNVNALELEDSALYLCASSPGRGGTYGYTFGSGTRLTVV.

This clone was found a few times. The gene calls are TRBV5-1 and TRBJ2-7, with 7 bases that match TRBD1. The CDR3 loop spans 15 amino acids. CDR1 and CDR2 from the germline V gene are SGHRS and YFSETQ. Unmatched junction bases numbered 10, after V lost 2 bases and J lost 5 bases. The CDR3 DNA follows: TGCGCCAGCAGCTTTGACAGGGCCCCCCGCAACGAGCAGTACTTC. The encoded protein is CASSFDRAPRNEQYF. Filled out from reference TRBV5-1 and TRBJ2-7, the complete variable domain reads KAGVTQTPRYLIKTRGQQVTLSCSPISGHRSVSWYQQTPGQGLQFLFEYFSETQRNKGNFPGRFSGRQFSNSRSEMNVSTLELGDSALYLCASSFDRAPRNEQYFGPGTRLTVT.

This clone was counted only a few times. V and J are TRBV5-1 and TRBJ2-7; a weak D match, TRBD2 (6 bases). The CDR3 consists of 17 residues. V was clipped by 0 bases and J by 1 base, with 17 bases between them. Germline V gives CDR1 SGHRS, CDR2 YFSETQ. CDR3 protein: CASSLGVIGEVSYEQYF. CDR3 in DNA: TGCGCCAGCAGCTTGGGGGTCATAGGGGAGGTTTCCTACGAGCAGTACTTC.

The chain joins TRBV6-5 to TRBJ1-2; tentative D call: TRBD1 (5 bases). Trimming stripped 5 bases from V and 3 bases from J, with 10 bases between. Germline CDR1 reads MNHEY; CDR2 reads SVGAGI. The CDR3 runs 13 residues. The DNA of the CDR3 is TGTGCCAGCAGTCCAGTAGGGGACTATGGCTACACCTTC. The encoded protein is CASSPVGDYGYTF.

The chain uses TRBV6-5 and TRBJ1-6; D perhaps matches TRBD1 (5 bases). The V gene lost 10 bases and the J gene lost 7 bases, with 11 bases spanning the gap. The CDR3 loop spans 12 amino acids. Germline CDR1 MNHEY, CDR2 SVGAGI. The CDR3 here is CATSRQNSPLHF. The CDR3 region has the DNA TGTGCCACCTCCCGACAGAATTCACCCCTCCACTTT.

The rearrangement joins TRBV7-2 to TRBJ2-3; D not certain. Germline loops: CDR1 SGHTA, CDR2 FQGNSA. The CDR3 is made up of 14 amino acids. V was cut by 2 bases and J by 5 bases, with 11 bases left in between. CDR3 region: CASSLLRVLDTQYF. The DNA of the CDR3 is TGTGCCAGCAGCTTACTTCGGGTGCTAGATACGCAGTATTTT.

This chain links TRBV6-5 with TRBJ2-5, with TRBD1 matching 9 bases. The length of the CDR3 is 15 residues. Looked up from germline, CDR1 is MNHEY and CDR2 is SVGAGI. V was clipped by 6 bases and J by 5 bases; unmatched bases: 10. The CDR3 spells CASSPTTGGGETQYF. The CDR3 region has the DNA TGTGCCAGCAGCCCAACTACAGGGGGCGGGGAGACCCAGTACTTC.

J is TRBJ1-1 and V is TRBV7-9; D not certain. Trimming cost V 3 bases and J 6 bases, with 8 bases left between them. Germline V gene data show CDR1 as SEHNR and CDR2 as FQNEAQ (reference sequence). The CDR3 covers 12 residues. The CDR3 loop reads CASSFGEAEAFF. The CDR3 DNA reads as TGTGCCAGCAGCTTCGGGGAGGCTGAAGCTTTCTTT.

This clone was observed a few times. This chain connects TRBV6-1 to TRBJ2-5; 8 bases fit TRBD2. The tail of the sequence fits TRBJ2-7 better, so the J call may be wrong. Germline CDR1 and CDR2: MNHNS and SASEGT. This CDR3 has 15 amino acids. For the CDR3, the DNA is TGTGCCAGCAGTGAAGCGCTAGCGGGCTCCTACGAGCAGTACTTC. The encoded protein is CASSEALAGSYEQYF.

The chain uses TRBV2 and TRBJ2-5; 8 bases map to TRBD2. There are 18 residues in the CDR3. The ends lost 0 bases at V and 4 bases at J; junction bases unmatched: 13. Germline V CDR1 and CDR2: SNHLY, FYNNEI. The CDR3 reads CASSEAPAGGGVRETQYF. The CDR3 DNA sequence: TGTGCCAGCAGTGAAGCGCCGGCGGGGGGTGGTGTACGAGAGACCCAGTACTTC.

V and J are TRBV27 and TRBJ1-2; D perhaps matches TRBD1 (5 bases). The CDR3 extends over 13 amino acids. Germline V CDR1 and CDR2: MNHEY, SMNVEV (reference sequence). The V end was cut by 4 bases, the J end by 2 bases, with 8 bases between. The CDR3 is CASSSGLNYGYTF. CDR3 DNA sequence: TGTGCCAGCAGTTCGGGACTCAACTATGGCTACACCTTC.

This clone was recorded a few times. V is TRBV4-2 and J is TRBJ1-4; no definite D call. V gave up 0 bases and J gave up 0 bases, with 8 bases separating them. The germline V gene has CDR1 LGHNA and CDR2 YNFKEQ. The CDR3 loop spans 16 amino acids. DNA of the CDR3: TGTGCCAGCAGCCAAGATTGGAGGGCAACTAATGAAAAACTGTTTTTT. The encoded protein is CASSQDWRATNEKLFF.

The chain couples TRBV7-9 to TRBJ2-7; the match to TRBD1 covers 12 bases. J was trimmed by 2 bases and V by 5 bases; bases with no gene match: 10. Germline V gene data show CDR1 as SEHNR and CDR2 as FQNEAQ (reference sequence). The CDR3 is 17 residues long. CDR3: CASSPGTGGFLTYEQYF. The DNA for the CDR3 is TGTGCCAGCAGCCCGGGGACAGGGGGCTTCCTGACCTACGAGCAGTACTTC.

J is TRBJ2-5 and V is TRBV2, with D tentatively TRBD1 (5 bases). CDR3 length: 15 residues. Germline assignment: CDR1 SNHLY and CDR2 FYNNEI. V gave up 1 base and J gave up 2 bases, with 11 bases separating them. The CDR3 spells CASSEEQTVQETQYF. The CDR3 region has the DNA TGTGCCAGCAGTGAAGAACAGACAGTACAAGAGACCCAGTACTTC.

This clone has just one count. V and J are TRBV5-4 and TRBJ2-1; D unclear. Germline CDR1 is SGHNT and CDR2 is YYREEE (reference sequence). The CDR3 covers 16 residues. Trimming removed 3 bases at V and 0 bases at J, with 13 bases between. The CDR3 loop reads CASSSPLHSSYNEQFF. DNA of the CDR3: TGTGCCAGCAGCTCTCCTTTACACAGCTCCTACAATGAGCAGTTCTTC.

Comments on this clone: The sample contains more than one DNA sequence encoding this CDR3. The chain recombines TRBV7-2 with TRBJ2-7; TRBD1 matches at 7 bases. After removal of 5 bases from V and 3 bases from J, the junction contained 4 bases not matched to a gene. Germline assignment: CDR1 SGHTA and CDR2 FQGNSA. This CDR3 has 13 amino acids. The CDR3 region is CASSLGQFYEQYF. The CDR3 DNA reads TGTGCCAGCAGCCTGGGACAGTTCTACGAGCAGTACTTC. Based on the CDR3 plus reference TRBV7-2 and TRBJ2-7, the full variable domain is GAGVSQSPSNKVTEKGKDVELRCDPISGHTALYWYRQSLGQGLEFLIYFQGNSAPDKSGLPSDRFSAERTGGSVSTLTIQRTQQEDSAVYLCASSLGQFYEQYFGPGTRLTVT.

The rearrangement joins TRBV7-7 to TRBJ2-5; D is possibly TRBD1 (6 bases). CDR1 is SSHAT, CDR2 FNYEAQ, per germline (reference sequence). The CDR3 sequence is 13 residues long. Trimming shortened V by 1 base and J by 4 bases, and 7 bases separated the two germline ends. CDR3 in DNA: TGTGCCAGCAGCTTAGACAGGGCAGAGACCCAGTACTTC. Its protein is CASSLDRAETQYF.

The CDR3 DNA reads as TGTGCCAGCAGTTTGGGACAAAGAAGCTACACCTTC. This sequence encodes CASSLGQRSYTF. This chain connects TRBV27 to TRBJ1-2; D is possibly TRBD1 (6 bases). Germline lookup yields CDR1 MNHEY and CDR2 SMNVEV (reference sequence). The V gene lost 3 bases and the J gene lost 9 bases, with 11 bases spanning the gap. The CDR3 has 12 amino acids.